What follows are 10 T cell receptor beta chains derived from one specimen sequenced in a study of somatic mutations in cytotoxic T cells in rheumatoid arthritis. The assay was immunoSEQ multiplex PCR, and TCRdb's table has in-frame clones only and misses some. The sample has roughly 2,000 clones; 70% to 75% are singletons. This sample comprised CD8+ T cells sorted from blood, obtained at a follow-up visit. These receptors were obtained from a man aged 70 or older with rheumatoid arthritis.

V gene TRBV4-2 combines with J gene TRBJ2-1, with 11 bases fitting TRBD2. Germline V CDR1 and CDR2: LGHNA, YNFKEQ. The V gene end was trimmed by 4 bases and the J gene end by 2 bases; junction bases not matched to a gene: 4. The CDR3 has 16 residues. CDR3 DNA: TGTGCCAGCAGCCCGATAGCGGGGGGGGCCTACAATGAGCAGTTCTTC. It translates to CASSPIAGGAYNEQFF.

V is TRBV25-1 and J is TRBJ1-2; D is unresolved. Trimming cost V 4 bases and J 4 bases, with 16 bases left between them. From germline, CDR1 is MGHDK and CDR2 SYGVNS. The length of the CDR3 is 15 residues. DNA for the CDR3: TGTGCCAGCAGTGTCTACCTGGGAAAGACCTATGGCTACACCTTC. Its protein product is CASSVYLGKTYGYTF.

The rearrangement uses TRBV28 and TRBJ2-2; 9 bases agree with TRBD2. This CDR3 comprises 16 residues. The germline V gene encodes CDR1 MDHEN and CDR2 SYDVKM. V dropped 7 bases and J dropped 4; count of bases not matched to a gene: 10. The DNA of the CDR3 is TGTGCCAGCACCCCTGGGTTAGCGGGGGTCACCGGGGAGCTGTTTTTT. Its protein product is CASTPGLAGVTGELFF.

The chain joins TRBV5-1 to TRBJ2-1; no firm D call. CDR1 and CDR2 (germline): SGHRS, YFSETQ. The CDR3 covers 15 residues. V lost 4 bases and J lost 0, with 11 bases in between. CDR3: CASSPERSSYNEQFF. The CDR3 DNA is TGCGCCAGCAGCCCCGAGCGCAGCTCCTACAATGAGCAGTTCTTC.

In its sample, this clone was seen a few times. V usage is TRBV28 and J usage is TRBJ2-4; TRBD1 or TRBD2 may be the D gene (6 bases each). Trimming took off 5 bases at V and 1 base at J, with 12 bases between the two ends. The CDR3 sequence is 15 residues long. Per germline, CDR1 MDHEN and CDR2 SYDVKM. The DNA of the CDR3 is TGTGCCAGCAGTCACCGAGGGGGGGCCAAAAACATTCAGTACTTC. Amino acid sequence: CASSHRGGAKNIQYF.

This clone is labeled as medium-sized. The CDR3 region is CASTRQDSYEQYF. In DNA, the CDR3 is TGTGCCAGCACCCGACAGGATTCCTACGAGCAGTACTTC. The rearrangement links TRBV2 to TRBJ2-7; TRBD1 might be the D (6 bases). This CDR3 has 13 residues. CDR1 is SNHLY and CDR2 is FYNNEI in the germline V gene. The germline V and J ends were trimmed by 7 bases and 1 base, with 11 bases remaining between them.

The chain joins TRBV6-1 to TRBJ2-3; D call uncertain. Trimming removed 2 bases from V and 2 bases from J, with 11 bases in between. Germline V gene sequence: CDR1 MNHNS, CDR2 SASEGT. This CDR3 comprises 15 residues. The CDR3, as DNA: TGTGCCAGCAGTGAATGGAACAGCCCCACAGATACGCAGTATTTT. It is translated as CASSEWNSPTDTQYF.

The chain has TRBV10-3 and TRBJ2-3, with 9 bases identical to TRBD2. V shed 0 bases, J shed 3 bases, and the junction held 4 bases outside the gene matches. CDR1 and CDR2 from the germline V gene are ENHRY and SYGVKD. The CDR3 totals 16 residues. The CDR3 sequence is CAISESAAGGTDTQYF. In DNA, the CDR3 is TGTGCCATCAGTGAGTCGGCAGCGGGGGGTACAGATACGCAGTATTTT.

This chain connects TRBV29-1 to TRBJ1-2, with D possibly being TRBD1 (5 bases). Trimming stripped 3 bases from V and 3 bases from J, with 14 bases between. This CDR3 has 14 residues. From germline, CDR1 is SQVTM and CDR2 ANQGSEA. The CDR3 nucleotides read TGCAGCGTTGACGACAGCCCGGGGGACTATGGCTACACCTTC. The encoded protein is CSVDDSPGDYGYTF. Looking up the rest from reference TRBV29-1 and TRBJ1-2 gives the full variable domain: SAVISQKPSRDICQRGTSLTIQCQVDSQVTMMFWYRQQPGQSLTLIATANQGSEATYESGFVIDKFPISRPNLTFSTLTVSNMSPEDSSIYLCSVDDSPGDYGYTFGSGTRLTVV.

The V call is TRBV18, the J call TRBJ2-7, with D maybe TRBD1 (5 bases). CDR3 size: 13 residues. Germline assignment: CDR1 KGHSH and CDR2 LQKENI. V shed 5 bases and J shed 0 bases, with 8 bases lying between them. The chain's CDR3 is CASSEGASYEQYF. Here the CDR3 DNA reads TGTGCCAGCTCAGAAGGGGCCTCCTACGAGCAGTACTTC.